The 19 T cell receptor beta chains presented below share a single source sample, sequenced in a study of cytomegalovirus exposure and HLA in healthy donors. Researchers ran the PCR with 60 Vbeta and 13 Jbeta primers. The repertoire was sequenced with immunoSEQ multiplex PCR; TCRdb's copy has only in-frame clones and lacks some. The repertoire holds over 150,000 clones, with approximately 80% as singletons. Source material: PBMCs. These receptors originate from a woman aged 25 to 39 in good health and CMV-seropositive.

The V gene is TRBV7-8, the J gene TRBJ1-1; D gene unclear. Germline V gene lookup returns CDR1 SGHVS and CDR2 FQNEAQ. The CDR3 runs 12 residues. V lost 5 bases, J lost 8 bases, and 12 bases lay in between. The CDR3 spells CASSPDRREAFF. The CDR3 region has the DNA TGTGCCAGCAGCCCGGATAGGCGGGAAGCTTTCTTT.

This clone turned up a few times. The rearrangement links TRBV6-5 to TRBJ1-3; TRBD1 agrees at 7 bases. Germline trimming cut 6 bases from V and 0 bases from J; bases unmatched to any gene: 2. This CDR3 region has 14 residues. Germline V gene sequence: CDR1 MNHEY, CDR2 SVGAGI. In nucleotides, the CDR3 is TGTGCCAGCAGCCACAGGGGCTCTGGAAACACCATATATTTT. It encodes CASSHRGSGNTIYF.

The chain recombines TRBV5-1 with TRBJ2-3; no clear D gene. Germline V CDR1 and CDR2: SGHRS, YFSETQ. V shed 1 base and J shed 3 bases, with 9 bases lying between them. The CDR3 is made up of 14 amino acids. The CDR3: CASSLPVSTDTQYF. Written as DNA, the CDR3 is TGCGCCAGCAGCTTGCCGGTCTCAACAGATACGCAGTATTTT.

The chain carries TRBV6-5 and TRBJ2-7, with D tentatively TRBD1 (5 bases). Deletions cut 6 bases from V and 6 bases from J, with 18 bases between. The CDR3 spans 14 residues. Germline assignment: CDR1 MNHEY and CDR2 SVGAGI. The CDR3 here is CASSRGHPIGEQYF. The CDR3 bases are TGTGCCAGCAGCCGCGGACACCCTATCGGCGAGCAGTACTTC.

The CDR3 coding sequence is TGTGCCACCAGGGGGGCCAATACCGGGGAGCTGTTTTTT. It is translated as CATRGANTGELFF. The chain joins TRBV27 to TRBJ2-2; D may be TRBD1 (7 bases). Trimming left V 10 bases short and J 5 bases short, with 14 bases between. This CDR3 is built from 13 residues. Germline loops: CDR1 MNHEY, CDR2 SMNVEV (reference sequence).

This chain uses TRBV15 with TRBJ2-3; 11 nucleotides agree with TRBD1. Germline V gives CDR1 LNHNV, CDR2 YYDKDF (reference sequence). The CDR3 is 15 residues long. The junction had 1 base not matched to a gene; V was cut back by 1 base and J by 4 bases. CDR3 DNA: TGTGCCACCAGCAGAGTGGGACAGGGGGCAGATACGCAGTATTTT. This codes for CATSRVGQGADTQYF.

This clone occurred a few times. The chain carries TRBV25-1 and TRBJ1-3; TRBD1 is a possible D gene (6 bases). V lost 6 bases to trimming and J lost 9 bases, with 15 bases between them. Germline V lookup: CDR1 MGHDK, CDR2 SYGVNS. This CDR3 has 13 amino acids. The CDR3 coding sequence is TGTGCCAGCAGCGTCTATAGGGGGTCCACCATATATTTT. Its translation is CASSVYRGSTIYF.

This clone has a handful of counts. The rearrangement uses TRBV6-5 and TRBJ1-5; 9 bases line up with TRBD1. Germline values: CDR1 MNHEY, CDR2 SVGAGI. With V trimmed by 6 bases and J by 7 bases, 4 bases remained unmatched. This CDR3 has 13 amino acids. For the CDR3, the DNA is TGTGCCAGCAGCACGGACAGGGGCCAGCCCCAGCATTTT. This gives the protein CASSTDRGQPQHF.

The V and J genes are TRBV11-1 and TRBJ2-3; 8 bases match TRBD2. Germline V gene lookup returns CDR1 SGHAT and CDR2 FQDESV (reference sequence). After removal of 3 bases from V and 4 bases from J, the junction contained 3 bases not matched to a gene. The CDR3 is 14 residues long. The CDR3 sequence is CASSLTSEADTQYF. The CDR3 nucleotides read TGTGCCAGCAGCTTGACTAGCGAGGCAGATACGCAGTATTTT.

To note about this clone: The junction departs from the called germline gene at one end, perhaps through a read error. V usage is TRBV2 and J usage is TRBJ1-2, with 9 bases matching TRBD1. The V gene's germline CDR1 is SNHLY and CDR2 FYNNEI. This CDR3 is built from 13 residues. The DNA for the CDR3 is TGTGCCAGCAGTGCCCGGGACAGGGTTCACCATATCTTC. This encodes CASSARDRVHHIF.

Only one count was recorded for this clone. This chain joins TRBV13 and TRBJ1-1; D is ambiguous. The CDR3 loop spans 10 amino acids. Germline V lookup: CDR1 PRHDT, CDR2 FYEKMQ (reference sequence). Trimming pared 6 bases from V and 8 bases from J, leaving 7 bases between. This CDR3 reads CASRSIEAFF. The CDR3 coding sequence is TGTGCCAGCAGATCAATCGAAGCTTTCTTT.

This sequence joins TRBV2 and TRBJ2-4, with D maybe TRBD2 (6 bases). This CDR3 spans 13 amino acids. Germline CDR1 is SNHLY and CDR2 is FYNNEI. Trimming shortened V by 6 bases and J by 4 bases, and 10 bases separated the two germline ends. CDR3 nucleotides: TGTGCCAGCAGCGGGGACTCTAAAAACATTCAGTACTTC. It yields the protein CASSGDSKNIQYF.

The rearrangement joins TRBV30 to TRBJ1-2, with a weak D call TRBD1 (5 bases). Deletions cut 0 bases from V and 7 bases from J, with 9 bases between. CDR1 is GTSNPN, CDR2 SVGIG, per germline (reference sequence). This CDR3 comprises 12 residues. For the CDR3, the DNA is TGTGCCTGGAGTGTTTCTGGGGCTGGCTACACCTTC. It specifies CAWSVSGAGYTF.

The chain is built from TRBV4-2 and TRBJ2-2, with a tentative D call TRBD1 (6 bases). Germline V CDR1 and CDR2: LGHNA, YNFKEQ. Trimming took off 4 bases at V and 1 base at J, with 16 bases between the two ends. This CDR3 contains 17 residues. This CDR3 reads CASSPNPGTMNTGELFF. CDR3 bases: TGTGCCAGCAGCCCCAATCCGGGGACAATGAACACCGGGGAGCTGTTTTTT.

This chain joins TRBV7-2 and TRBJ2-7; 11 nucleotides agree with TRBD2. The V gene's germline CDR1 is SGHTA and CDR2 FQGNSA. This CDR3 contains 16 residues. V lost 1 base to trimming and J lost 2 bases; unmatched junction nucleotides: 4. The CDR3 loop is CASSLVGSGGAYEQYF. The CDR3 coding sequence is TGTGCCAGCAGCTTAGTCGGTAGCGGGGGGGCCTACGAGCAGTACTTC. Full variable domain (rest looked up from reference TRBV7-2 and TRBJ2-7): GAGVSQSPSNKVTEKGKDVELRCDPISGHTALYWYRQSLGQGLEFLIYFQGNSAPDKSGLPSDRFSAERTGGSVSTLTIQRTQQEDSAVYLCASSLVGSGGAYEQYFGPGTRLTVT.

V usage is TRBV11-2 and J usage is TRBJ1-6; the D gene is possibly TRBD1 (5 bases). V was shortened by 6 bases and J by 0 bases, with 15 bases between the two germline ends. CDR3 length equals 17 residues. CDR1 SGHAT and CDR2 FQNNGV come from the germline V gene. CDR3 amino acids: CASSFRRGSSYNSPLHF. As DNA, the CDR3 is TGTGCCAGCAGTTTTCGAAGGGGAAGCTCCTATAATTCACCCCTCCACTTT.

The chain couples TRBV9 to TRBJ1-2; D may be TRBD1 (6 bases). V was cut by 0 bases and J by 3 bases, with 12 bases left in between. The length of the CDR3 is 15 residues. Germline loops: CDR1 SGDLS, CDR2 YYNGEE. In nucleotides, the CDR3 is TGTGCCAGCAGCGTAGCACAGGGACCTTACTATGGCTACACCTTC. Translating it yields CASSVAQGPYYGYTF.

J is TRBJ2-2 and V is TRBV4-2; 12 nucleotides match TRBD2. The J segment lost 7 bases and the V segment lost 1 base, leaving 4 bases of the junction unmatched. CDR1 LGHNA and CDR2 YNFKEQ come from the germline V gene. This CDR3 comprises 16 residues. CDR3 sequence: CASSQASGGAIGELFF. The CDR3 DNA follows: TGTGCCAGCAGCCAAGCTAGCGGGGGGGCGATCGGGGAGCTGTTTTTT.

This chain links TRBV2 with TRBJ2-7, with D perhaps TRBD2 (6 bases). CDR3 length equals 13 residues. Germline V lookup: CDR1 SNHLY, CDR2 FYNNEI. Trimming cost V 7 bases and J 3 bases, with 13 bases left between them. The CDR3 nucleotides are TGTGCCAGCACGGGGGAGGATAACTACGAGCAGTACTTC. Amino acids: CASTGEDNYEQYF.